The 18 T cell receptor beta chains presented below share a single source sample, sequenced in a study of molecular identifiers for immune sequencing clone quantification. TCRdb re-called the PCR reads with MiXCR, one entry per CDR3 protein. The sample has more than 450,000 distinct CDR3 sequences, 25% seen once. What was sequenced was naive CD8+ T cells from blood, with Jurkat cell RNA spiked in. Noted subset: FACS-sorted CD8+CD4-CCR7+CD45RA+ naive T cells. The receptors were gathered from a human donor in good health. Some libraries in this study had Jurkat cell RNA spiked in.

As regards this clonotype: This may stem from a read error, because a much larger clone lies one nucleotide away. The CDR3 sequence is CASSSSAGPSNQSQHF. CDR3 in DNA: TGTGCCAGCAGTTCCTCTGCAGGTCCGAGCAATCAGTCCCAGCATTTT. The chain is built from TRBV27 and TRBJ1-5; D is ambiguous. Looked up from germline, CDR1 is MNHEY and CDR2 is SMNVEV (reference sequence). The CDR3 runs to 16 residues.

This clonotype was picked up a small number of times. The chain couples TRBV3-1 to TRBJ1-1; D possibly corresponds to TRBD1 (5 bases). This CDR3 is built from 15 residues. Trimming took 0 bases from V and 7 from J, leaving 15 bases between them. CDR1 LGHDT and CDR2 YNNKEL come from the germline V gene (reference sequence). The CDR3 nucleotides read TGTGCCAGCAGCCAAGACCTAACGGGGGGTAGTGAAGCTTTCTTT. Protein: CASSQDLTGGSEAFF.

This chain connects TRBV28 to TRBJ2-5, with TRBD2 as a possible D gene (6 bases). V gave up 6 bases and J gave up 5 bases, with 19 bases separating them. The germline V gene has CDR1 MDHEN and CDR2 SYDVKM. This CDR3 is built from 15 residues. The CDR3 protein is CASSRRTGGYETQYF. CDR3 coding DNA: TGTGCCAGCAGCCGACGGACCGGGGGATACGAGACCCAGTACTTC.

The chain links TRBV4-3 to TRBJ2-2; tentatively, D is TRBD2 (6 bases). The germline CDR1 and CDR2 sequences are LGHNA and YSLEER. V was shortened by 0 bases and J by 5 bases, with 16 bases between the two germline ends. The CDR3 extends over 17 amino acids. The CDR3 DNA reads TGCGCCAGCAGCCAAGAATCGGGAGTGGGATATACCGGGGAGCTGTTTTTT. Protein sequence: CASSQESGVGYTGELFF.

This clonotype was seen a handful of times. The gene calls are TRBV19 and TRBJ1-5; 12 nucleotides line up with TRBD1. The germline CDR1 and CDR2 sequences are LNHDA and SQIVND (reference sequence). This CDR3 comprises 14 residues. V trimming: 7 bases; J trimming: 5 bases; junction bases outside the gene matches: 3. The CDR3 here is CASTGTGGYQPQHF. DNA for the CDR3: TGTGCCAGTACCGGGACAGGGGGCTATCAGCCCCAGCATTTT.

This CDR3 reads CASSPDGGIGTDTQYF. The CDR3 region has the DNA TGTGCCAGCAGCCCCGACGGGGGGATAGGCACAGATACGCAGTATTTT. This rearrangement joins TRBV7-2 to TRBJ2-3; 7 positions match TRBD2. The trim removed 5 bases at V and 1 base at J, leaving 9 bases unmatched. The CDR3 is made up of 16 amino acids. The germline V gene has CDR1 SGHTA and CDR2 FQGNSA.

Comments on this clonotype: With a much larger clone just one base away, this may be a read error. The rearrangement joins TRBV2 to TRBJ1-4; 10 bases match TRBD1. The CDR3 is made up of 14 amino acids. CDR1 SNHLY and CDR2 FYNNEI come from the germline V gene. For the CDR3, the DNA is TGTGCCAGCAGCTCCGGGACAGGGGTTGAAAACCTGTTTTTT. Protein product: CASSSGTGVENLFF.

This clonotype was found a few times. This could be a read error, since a much larger clone is one nucleotide away. This chain uses TRBV7-8 with TRBJ2-6; 12 bases agree with TRBD1. This CDR3 is 17 amino acids long. CDR1 is SGHVS, CDR2 FQNEAQ, per germline. This chain's CDR3 is CASSTGTGGSGANVLAF. Here the CDR3 DNA reads TGTGCCAGCAGTACCGGGACAGGGGGCTCTGGGGCCAACGTCCTGGCTTTC.

With respect to this clonotype: The CDR3 ends on some other residue instead of the conserved phenylalanine or tryptophan, so this is likely a read error. The chain recombines TRBV6-1 with TRBJ1-1; D is uncertain. Trimming took off 4 bases at V and 0 bases at J, with 9 bases between the two ends. The CDR3 consists of 14 residues. Germline values: CDR1 MNHNS, CDR2 SASEGT. The CDR3 loop is CASSVAAMNTEAFL. In DNA form, the CDR3 reads TGTGCCAGCAGTGTGGCAGCAATGAACACTGAAGCTTTCCTT.

This rearrangement joins TRBV6-2 or TRBV6-3 to TRBJ2-1; D not certain. CDR1 MNHEY and CDR2 SVGEGT come from the germline V gene. The CDR3 length is 12 residues. V was trimmed by 2 bases and J by 9 bases, leaving 8 bases between them. The CDR3 sequence is CASSYGSSEQFF. CDR3 in DNA: TGTGCCAGCAGTTACGGATCGAGTGAGCAGTTCTTC.

This clonotype has more than one count but fewer than ten. The V and J genes are TRBV2 and TRBJ2-3; 9 bases are shared with TRBD2. Looked up from germline, CDR1 is SNHLY and CDR2 is FYNNEI. The CDR3 is 15 amino acids. Germline trimming cut 3 bases from V and 4 bases from J; bases unmatched to any gene: 5. CDR3: CASSETGLAADTQYF. The CDR3 DNA reads as TGTGCCAGCAGTGAGACGGGACTAGCCGCAGATACGCAGTATTTT.

The table lists this clonotype with many counts. J is TRBJ2-3 and V is TRBV7-2; the D gene is possibly TRBD2 (6 bases). The CDR3 consists of 15 residues. The V end was cut by 5 bases, the J end by 0 bases, with 12 bases between. CDR1 SGHTA and CDR2 FQGNSA come from the germline V gene. The CDR3 protein is CASSKGTLSTDTQYF. As DNA, the CDR3 is TGTGCCAGCAGCAAAGGGACTTTAAGCACAGATACGCAGTATTTT. Variable domain in full (rest from reference TRBV7-2 and TRBJ2-3): GAGVSQSPSNKVTEKGKDVELRCDPISGHTALYWYRQSLGQGLEFLIYFQGNSAPDKSGLPSDRFSAERTGGSVSTLTIQRTQQEDSAVYLCASSKGTLSTDTQYFGPGTRLTVL.

The chain couples TRBV19 to TRBJ2-1; a possible D gene is TRBD2 (6 bases). This CDR3 region has 14 residues. The V gene's germline CDR1 is LNHDA and CDR2 SQIVND (reference sequence). With 7 bases removed from V and 1 base from J, the gap between germline ends came to 11 bases. The CDR3 loop is CASMSGVSYNEQFF. CDR3 bases: TGTGCCAGTATGTCGGGGGTTTCCTACAATGAGCAGTTCTTC.

The J gene is TRBJ1-2, the V gene TRBV2; D is possibly TRBD1 (5 bases). Germline-derived CDR1 and CDR2 are SNHLY and FYNNEI. V gave up 3 bases and J gave up 6 bases, with 14 bases separating them. CDR3 length equals 14 residues. CDR3 in amino acids: CASSEARDLHGYTF. DNA for the CDR3: TGTGCCAGCAGTGAGGCCAGGGATTTGCATGGCTACACCTTC.

This clonotype came up many times. DNA of the CDR3: TGCAGTGCTAGAGATTACTATGGCTACACCTTC. It translates to CSARDYYGYTF. This chain joins TRBV20-1 and TRBJ1-2, with unresolved D. The CDR3 covers 11 residues. Per germline, CDR1 DFQATT and CDR2 SNEGSKA (reference sequence). V lost 0 bases to trimming and J lost 3 bases, with 2 bases between them.

As to this clonotype: One junction end disagrees with the germline gene, perhaps due to a read error. J is TRBJ1-1 and V is TRBV12-3 or TRBV12-4, with no clear D. The CDR3 is 15 amino acids. The CDR3 protein is CASSSGVSFETEAFF. The DNA for the CDR3 is TGTGCCAGCAGTTCAGGTGTCTCCTTTGAGACTGAAGCATTCTTT.

A word on this clonotype: A much larger clone lies a single base off, so this may be a read error. The chain links TRBV12-3 or TRBV12-4 to TRBJ2-3; TRBD2 agrees at 7 bases. The CDR3 loop spans 12 amino acids. Trimming cost V 5 bases and J 10 bases; bases outside gene matches: 6. CDR3 sequence (DNA): TGTGCCAGCAGTCCCAGCGGGGATCCGCAGTATTTT. Its translation is CASSPSGDPQYF.

This clonotype was recorded many times. The chain employs TRBV29-1 and TRBJ2-7; a possible D gene is TRBD1 (5 bases). From germline, CDR1 is SQVTM and CDR2 ANQGSEA. Trimming removed 3 bases from V and 6 bases from J, with 12 bases in between. The CDR3 runs 12 residues. DNA of the CDR3: TGCAGCGTTGATGGGCAGGGTGGCGAGCAGTACTTC. Encoded protein: CSVDGQGGEQYF.